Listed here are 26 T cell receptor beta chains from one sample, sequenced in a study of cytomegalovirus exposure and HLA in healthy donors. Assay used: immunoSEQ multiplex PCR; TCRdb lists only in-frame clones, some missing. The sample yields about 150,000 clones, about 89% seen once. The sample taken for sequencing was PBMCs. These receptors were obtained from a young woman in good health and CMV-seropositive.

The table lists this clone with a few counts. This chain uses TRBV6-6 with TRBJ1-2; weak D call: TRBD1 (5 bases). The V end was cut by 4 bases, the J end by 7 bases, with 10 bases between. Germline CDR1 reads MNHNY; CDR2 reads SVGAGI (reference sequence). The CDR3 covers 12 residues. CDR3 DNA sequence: TGTGCCAGCAGTTTCTGGGGGGGTGGCTACACCTTC. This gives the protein CASSFWGGGYTF.

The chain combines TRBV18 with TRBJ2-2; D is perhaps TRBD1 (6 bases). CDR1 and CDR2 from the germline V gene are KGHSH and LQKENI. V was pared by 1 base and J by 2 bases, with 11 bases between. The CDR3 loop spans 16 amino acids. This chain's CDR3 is CASSPQPRGNTGELFF. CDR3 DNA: TGTGCCAGCTCACCACAGCCCAGGGGTAACACCGGGGAGCTGTTTTTT.

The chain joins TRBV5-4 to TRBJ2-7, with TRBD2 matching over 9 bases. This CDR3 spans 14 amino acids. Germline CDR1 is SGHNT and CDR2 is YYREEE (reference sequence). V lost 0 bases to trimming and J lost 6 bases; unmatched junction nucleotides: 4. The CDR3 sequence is CASSLDLAGVEQYF. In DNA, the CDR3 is TGTGCCAGCAGCTTGGATTTAGCGGGAGTCGAGCAGTACTTC.

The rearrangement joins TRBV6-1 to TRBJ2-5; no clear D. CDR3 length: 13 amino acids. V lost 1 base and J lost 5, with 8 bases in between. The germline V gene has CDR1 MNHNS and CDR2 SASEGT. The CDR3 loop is CASSEGYRETQYF. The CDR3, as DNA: TGTGCCAGCAGTGAAGGGTATCGGGAGACCCAGTACTTC.

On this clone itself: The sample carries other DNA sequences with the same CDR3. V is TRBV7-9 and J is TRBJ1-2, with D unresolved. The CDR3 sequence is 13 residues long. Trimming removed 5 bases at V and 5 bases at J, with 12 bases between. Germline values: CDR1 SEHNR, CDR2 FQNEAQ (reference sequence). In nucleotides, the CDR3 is TGTGCCAGCAGCCCCGGACGGGGATATGGCTACACCTTC. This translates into CASSPGRGYGYTF.

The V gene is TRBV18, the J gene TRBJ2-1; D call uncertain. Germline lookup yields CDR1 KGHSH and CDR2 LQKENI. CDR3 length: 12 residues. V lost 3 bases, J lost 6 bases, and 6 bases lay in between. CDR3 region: CASSPLGNEQFF. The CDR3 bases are TGTGCCAGCTCACCTCTCGGCAATGAGCAGTTCTTC.

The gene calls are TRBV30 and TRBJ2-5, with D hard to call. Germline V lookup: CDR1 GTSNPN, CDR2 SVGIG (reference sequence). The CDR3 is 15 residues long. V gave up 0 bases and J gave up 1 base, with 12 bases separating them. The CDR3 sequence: CAWSVSSLPQETQYF. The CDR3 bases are TGTGCCTGGAGTGTTTCTTCCCTACCCCAAGAGACCCAGTACTTC. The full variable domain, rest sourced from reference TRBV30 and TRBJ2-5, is SQTIHQWPATLVQPVGSPLSLECTVEGTSNPNLYWYRQAAGRGLQLLFYSVGIGQISSEVPQNLSASRPQDRQFILSSKKLLLSDSGFYLCAWSVSSLPQETQYFGPGTRLLVL.

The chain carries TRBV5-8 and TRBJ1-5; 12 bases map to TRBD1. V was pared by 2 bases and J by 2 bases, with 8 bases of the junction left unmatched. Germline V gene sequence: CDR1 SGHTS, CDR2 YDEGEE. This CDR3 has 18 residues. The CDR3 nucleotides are TGTGCCAGCAGCTTCCGGGACAGGGGGCGCGTGGGCAATCAGCCCCAGCATTTT. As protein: CASSFRDRGRVGNQPQHF.

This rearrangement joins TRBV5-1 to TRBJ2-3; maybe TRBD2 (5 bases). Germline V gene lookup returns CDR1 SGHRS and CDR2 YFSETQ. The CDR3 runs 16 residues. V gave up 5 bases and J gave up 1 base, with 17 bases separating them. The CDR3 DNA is TGCGCCAGCAGGCCGGGGAGCGTCTTGGGCACAGATACGCAGTATTTT. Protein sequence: CASRPGSVLGTDTQYF.

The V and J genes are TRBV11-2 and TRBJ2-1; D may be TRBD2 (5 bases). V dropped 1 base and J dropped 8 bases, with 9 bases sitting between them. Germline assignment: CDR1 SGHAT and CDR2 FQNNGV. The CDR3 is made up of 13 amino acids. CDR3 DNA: TGTGCCAGCAGCTTAGGAGGTAGCGATGAGCAGTTCTTC. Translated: CASSLGGSDEQFF.

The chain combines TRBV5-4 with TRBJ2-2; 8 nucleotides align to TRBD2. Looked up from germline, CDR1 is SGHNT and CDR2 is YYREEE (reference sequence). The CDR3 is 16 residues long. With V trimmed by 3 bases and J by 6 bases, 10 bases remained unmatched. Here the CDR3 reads CASSSPSSGRAGELFF. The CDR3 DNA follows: TGTGCCAGCAGCTCCCCGAGCAGCGGGAGAGCCGGGGAGCTGTTTTTT.

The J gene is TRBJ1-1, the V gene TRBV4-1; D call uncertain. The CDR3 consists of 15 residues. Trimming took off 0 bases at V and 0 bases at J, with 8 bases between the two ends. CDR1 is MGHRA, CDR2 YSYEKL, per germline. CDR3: CASSQDGGMNTEAFF. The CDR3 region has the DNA TGCGCCAGCAGCCAAGATGGAGGAATGAACACTGAAGCTTTCTTT.

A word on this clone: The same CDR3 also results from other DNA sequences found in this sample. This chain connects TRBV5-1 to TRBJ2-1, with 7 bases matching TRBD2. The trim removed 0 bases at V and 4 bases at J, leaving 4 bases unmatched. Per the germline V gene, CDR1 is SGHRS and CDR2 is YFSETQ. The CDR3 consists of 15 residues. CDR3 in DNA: TGCGCCAGCAGCTTGGGGTCTAGCGGATACAATGAGCAGTTCTTC. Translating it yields CASSLGSSGYNEQFF.

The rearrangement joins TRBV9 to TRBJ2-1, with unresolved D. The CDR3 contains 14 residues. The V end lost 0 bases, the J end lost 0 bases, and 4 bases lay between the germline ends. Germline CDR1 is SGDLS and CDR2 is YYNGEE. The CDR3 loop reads CASSVGSSYNEQFF. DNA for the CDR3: TGTGCCAGCAGCGTAGGCAGCTCCTACAATGAGCAGTTCTTC.

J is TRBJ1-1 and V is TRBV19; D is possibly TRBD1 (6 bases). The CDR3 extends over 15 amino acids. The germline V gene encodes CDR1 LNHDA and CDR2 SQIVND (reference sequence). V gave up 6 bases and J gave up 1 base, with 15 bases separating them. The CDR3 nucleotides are TGTGCCAGTAGAAACAGGGCCCTAGGGAACACTGAAGCTTTCTTT. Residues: CASRNRALGNTEAFF.

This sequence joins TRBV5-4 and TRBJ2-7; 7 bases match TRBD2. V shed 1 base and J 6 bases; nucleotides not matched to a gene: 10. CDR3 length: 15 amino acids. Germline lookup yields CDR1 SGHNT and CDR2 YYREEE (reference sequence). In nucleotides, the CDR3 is TGTGCCAGCAGCTTGTATGGCGGGGGAATGGTCGAGCAGTACTTC. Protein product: CASSLYGGGMVEQYF.

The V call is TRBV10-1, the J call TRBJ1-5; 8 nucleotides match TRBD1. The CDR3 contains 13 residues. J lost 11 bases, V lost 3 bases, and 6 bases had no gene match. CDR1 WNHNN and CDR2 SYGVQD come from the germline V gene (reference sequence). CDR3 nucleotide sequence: TGCGCCAGCAGTGATGGACAGGGCGGATCCCAGCATTTT. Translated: CASSDGQGGSQHF.

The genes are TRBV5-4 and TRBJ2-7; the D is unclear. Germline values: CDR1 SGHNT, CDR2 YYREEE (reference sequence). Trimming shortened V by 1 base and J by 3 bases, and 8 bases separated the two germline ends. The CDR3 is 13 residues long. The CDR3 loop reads CASSLNGGYEQYF. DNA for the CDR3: TGTGCCAGCAGCTTGAACGGCGGCTACGAGCAGTACTTC.

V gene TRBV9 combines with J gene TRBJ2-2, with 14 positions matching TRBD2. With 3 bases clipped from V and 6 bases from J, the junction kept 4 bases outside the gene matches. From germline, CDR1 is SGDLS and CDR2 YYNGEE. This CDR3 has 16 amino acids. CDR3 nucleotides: TGTGCCAGCAGCGCTAGACTAGCGGGAGGGGCCGGGGAGCTGTTTTTT. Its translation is CASSARLAGGAGELFF.

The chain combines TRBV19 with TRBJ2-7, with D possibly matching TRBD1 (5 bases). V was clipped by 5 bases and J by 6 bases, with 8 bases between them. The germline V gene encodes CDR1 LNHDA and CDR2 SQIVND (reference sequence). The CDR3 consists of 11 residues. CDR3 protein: CASSQGPEQYF. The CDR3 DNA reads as TGTGCCAGTAGTCAGGGTCCCGAGCAGTACTTC.

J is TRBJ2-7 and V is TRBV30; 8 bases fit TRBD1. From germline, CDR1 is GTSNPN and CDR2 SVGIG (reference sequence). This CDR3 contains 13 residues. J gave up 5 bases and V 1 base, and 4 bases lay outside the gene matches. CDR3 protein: CAWSAMTGDEQYF. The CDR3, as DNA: TGTGCCTGGAGTGCCATGACAGGGGACGAGCAGTACTTC.

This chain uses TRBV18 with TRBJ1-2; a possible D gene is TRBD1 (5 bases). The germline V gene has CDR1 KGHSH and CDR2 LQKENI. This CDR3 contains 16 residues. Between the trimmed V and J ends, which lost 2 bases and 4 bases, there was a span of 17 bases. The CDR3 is CASSPGLTDPAYGYTF. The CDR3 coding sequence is TGTGCCAGCTCACCAGGGTTGACAGACCCTGCCTATGGCTACACCTTC.

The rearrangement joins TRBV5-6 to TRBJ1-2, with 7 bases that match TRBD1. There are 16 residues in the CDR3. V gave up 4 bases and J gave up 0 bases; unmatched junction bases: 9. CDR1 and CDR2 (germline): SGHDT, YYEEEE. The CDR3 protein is CASSLSGTVANYGYTF. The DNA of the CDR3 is TGTGCCAGCAGCCTCTCGGGGACAGTAGCTAACTATGGCTACACCTTC.

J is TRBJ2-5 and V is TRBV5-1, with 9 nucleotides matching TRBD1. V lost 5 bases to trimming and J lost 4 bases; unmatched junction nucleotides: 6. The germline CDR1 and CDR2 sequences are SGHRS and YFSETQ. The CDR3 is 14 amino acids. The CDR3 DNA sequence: TGCGCCAGCAGAGTGGGGACAGGGTCAGAGACCCAGTACTTC. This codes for CASRVGTGSETQYF.

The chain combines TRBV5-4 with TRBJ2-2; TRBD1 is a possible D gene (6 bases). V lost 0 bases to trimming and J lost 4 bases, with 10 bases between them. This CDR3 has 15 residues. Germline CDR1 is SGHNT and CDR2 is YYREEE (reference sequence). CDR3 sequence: CASSLVQGPTGELFF. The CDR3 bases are TGTGCCAGCAGCTTGGTACAGGGTCCCACCGGGGAGCTGTTTTTT.

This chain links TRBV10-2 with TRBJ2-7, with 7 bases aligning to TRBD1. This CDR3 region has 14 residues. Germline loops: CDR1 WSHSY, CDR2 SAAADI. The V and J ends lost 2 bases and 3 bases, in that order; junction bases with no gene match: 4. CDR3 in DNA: TGCGCCAGCAGTGAGAAGGGGGCCGGCTACGAGCAGTACTTC. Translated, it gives CASSEKGAGYEQYF.